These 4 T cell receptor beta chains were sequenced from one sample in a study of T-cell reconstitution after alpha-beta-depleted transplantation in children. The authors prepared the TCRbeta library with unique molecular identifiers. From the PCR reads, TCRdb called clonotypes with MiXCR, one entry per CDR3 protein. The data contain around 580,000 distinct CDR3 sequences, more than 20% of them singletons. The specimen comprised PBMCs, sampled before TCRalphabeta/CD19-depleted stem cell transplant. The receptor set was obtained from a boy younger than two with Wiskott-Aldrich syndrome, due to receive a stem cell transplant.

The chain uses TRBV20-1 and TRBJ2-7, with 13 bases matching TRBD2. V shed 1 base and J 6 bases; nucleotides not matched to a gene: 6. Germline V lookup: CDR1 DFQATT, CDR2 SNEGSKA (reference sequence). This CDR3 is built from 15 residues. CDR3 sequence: CSARGVTSGRAEQYF. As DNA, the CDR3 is TGCAGTGCTAGAGGTGTTACTAGCGGGAGGGCCGAGCAGTACTTC.

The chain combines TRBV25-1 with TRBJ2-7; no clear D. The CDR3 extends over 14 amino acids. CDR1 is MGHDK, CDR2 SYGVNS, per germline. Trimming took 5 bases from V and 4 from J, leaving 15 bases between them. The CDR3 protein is CASSLGSRAYEQYF. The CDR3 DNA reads TGTGCCAGCAGTCTAGGAAGTAGGGCTTACGAGCAGTACTTC.

The CDR3 DNA reads as TGTGCCAGCAGCCACCGACTAGCGGGAGTTCAAGAGACCCAGTACTTC. Amino acids: CASSHRLAGVQETQYF. This chain joins TRBV3-1 and TRBJ2-5; 12 bases match TRBD2. Unmatched junction bases numbered 4, after V lost 3 bases and J lost 2 bases. The CDR3 contains 16 residues. Germline V gene sequence: CDR1 LGHDT, CDR2 YNNKEL (reference sequence).

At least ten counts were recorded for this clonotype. The CDR3 sequence: CASSFEYEQYF. The CDR3, as DNA: TGCGCCAGCAGCTTCGAATACGAGCAGTACTTC. The chain employs TRBV5-1 and TRBJ2-7; no clear D. The V end was cut by 2 bases, the J end by 4 bases, with 4 bases between. In germline, CDR1 is SGHRS, CDR2 YFSETQ. CDR3 size: 11 residues.